This T cell receptor (beta chain) was sequenced during a study of blood T cell repertoires in COVID-19. Study-level information: Acute-phase and convalescent COVID-19 samples originated in the United States, Italy and Spain. The analysed material was cDNA or gDNA that came from T cells, B-cell-depleted T cells, or PBMCs.

Repertoires were generated with immunoSEQ multiplex PCR, while TCRdb's copy carries only in-frame clones and drops some. The sample holds 100,000 to 110,000 clones, around four fifths seen once. Sequenced sample: peripheral blood. The sequence derives from a man between 65 and 79 years old with active or convalescent COVID-19.

CDR3 in amino acids: CASSREPAQGTDTQYF. In nucleotides, the CDR3 is TGTGCCAGCAGCCGAGAGCCAGCACAGGGCACAGATACGCAGTATTTT. The chain employs TRBV7-9 and TRBJ2-3, with a tentative D call TRBD1 (5 bases). V was trimmed by 5 bases and J by 1 base, leaving 16 bases between them. This CDR3 region has 16 residues. Germline V gene lookup returns CDR1 SEHNR and CDR2 FQNEAQ (reference sequence).